This TCR beta chain is drawn from a study of T-cell reconstitution after alpha-beta-depleted transplantation in children. General study results and limits: T-cell counts and diversity were attributed mostly to newly produced T cells one year after transplant. For some patients, TCRbeta diversity was high at day 60 because of recipient T cells and thymic progenitors that survived. Expanded graft clones, several hundred of them, were reportedly the source of alpha-beta T cells about two months after transplant.

This clonotype was found many times. Antigen unknown. The CDR3 runs 15 residues. Germline trimming cut 5 bases from V and 2 bases from J; bases unmatched to any gene: 3. Per the germline V gene, CDR1 is MDHEN and CDR2 is SYDVKM. Unique molecular identifiers were used in preparing the TCRbeta library. From the PCR reads, TCRdb called clonotypes with MiXCR, one entry per CDR3 protein. The data show about 150,000 distinct CDR3 sequences, about 9% seen once. The chain is built from TRBV28 and TRBJ2-5; the match to TRBD2 covers 12 bases. Sample: PBMCs, mostly from graft donor cells, taken 180 days after TCRalphabeta/CD19-depleted stem cell transplant. The clonotype comes from a female patient aged 2-9 years who had a stem cell transplant for congenital amegakaryocytic thrombocytopenia, so the T cells may come from the graft donor. The CDR3 region has the DNA TGTGCCAGCAGTACCGGGACTAGCGGGCAAGAGACCCAGTACTTC. Translated, it gives CASSTGTSGQETQYF.